A selection of T cell receptor beta chains follows, all from one sample in a study of T cell clusters in autoimmune cytopenias. TCRdb reanalyzed the multiplex PCR reads and collapses them to one entry per CDR3 protein, without DNA. The sample holds over 2,000 distinct CDR3 sequences. Sample: peripheral blood. These receptors were taken from a human donor with an autoimmune cytopenia or autoimmune hepatitis (not recorded which). Each CDR3 is given with its conserved first and last residue. Clone size, where shown, is once, few, many, or a class for clones that have expanded.

TRBJ2-7 TRBV20-1 NA CSASSWSSYEQYF
TRBJ1-2 TRBV19 NA CASSPDSLYGYTF
TRBJ1-3 TRBV5-6 medium-sized CASSLGTGIGNTIYF
TRBJ2-6 TRBV30 medium-sized CACYGYSGANVLTF
TRBJ2-6 TRBV4-3 NA CASSPLAGSGANVLTF
TRBJ2-5 TRBV27 medium-sized CARWTAGAQYF
TRBJ2-3 TRBV20-1 NA CSARERERGTDTQYF
TRBJ2-7 TRBV6-2/TRBV6-3 medium-sized CASTLLAGNYEQYF
TRBJ2-7 TRBV5-1 NA CASRVGLAGIYEQYF
TRBJ1-5 TRBV12-3/TRBV12-4 medium-sized CASRPSGVLIQPQHF
TRBJ2-3 TRBV5-1 medium-sized CASSLSRGRTDTQYF
TRBJ2-1 TRBV11-3 NA CASSSRQSSLDNEQFF